Listed here are 31 T cell receptor beta chains from one sample, sequenced in a study of Tregs in tolerant kidney transplant recipients. Method: immunoSEQ multiplex PCR; TCRdb's copy keeps in-frame clones and lacks some. The table has some 88,000 clones, around nine tenths seen once. The material sequenced was CD8+ T cells from blood. These receptors originate from a human donor in good health.

The chain employs TRBV6-5 and TRBJ2-7; D is undetermined. The CDR3 extends over 12 amino acids. The V gene's germline CDR1 is MNHEY and CDR2 SVGAGI. V lost 6 bases to trimming and J lost 6 bases, with 12 bases between them. The CDR3 reads CASSLAGPEQYF. In nucleotides, the CDR3 is TGTGCCAGCAGCTTAGCTGGGCCCGAGCAGTACTTC.

The CDR3 coding sequence is TGCAGCGTTGAAGATACCCCCCTAGCGGGAGTGACCTACAATGAGCAGTTCTTC. Encoded protein: CSVEDTPLAGVTYNEQFF. The chain couples TRBV29-1 to TRBJ2-1, with 10 positions matching TRBD2. Germline lookup yields CDR1 SQVTM and CDR2 ANQGSEA. With 0 bases clipped from V and 2 bases from J, the junction kept 10 bases outside the gene matches. The CDR3 length is 18 residues.

The chain uses TRBV15 and TRBJ1-4; no clear D gene. CDR3 length: 15 amino acids. The germline V gene encodes CDR1 LNHNV and CDR2 YYDKDF (reference sequence). The V gene lost 5 bases and the J gene lost 4 bases, with 14 bases spanning the gap. The CDR3 spells CATSFIGPFNEKLFF. As DNA, the CDR3 is TGTGCCACCAGCTTTATCGGGCCTTTTAATGAAAAACTGTTTTTT.

The chain couples TRBV27 to TRBJ2-1; 8 nucleotides match TRBD2. Trimming took 7 bases from V and 5 from J; bases not matched to a gene: 1. The CDR3 extends over 12 amino acids. The germline CDR1 and CDR2 sequences are MNHEY and SMNVEV (reference sequence). CDR3 sequence reads: CASTGGHNEQFF. CDR3 bases: TGTGCCAGCACGGGAGGGCACAATGAGCAGTTCTTC.

V gene TRBV11-2 combines with J gene TRBJ1-2; D not resolved. This CDR3 is 12 amino acids long. V was pared by 1 base and J by 12 bases, with 12 bases between. Germline V gives CDR1 SGHAT, CDR2 FQNNGV. CDR3 amino acids: CASSLVGPRHTF. The CDR3 DNA follows: TGTGCCAGCAGCTTAGTTGGCCCCCGCCACACCTTC. The full variable domain, its missing parts supplied by reference TRBV11-2 and TRBJ1-2, is EAGVAQSPRYKIIEKRQSVAFWCNPISGHATLYWYQQILGQGPKLLIQFQNNGVVDDSQLPKDRFSAERLKGVDSTLKIQPAKLEDSAVYLCASSLVGPRHTFGSGTRLTVV.

This clone was picked up a small number of times. This chain links TRBV6-4 with TRBJ2-1, with 12 bases identical to TRBD2. The CDR3 has 15 residues. The V segment lost 6 bases and the J segment 7 bases; nucleotides outside the gene matches: 7. Per the germline V gene, CDR1 is MRHNA and CDR2 is SNTAGT. The CDR3 loop is CASSETSGSANEQFF. CDR3 coding DNA: TGTGCCAGCAGCGAGACTAGCGGGAGTGCAAATGAGCAGTTCTTC.

The rearrangement links TRBV11-2 to TRBJ2-7; D ambiguous. Trimming left V 11 bases short and J 0 bases short, with 11 bases between. The CDR3 runs to 12 residues. In germline, CDR1 is SGHAT, CDR2 FQNNGV. The CDR3 is CASTDFSYEQYF. The CDR3 coding sequence is TGTGCCTCCACGGATTTCTCCTACGAGCAGTACTTC.

The V and J genes are TRBV5-4 and TRBJ2-5; D possibly corresponds to TRBD2 (7 bases). The J call is in doubt because the DNA end fits TRBJ2-7 better. This CDR3 is built from 14 residues. In germline, CDR1 is SGHNT, CDR2 YYREEE (reference sequence). For the CDR3, the DNA is TGTGCCAGCAGCTTGGAGGGGGGGCTAGACGAGCAGTACTTC. Protein sequence: CASSLEGGLDEQYF.

The chain links TRBV9 to TRBJ2-1, with 11 bases identical to TRBD2. The V gene end was trimmed by 3 bases and the J gene end by 4 bases; junction bases not matched to a gene: 6. Germline CDR1 and CDR2: SGDLS and YYNGEE. This CDR3 comprises 16 residues. The CDR3 spells CASSASGTSGYNEQFF. The CDR3, as DNA: TGTGCCAGCAGCGCTTCCGGGACTAGCGGATACAATGAGCAGTTCTTC.

V is TRBV30 and J is TRBJ1-1; TRBD1 matches 7 bases. The trim removed 5 bases at V and 2 bases at J, leaving 5 bases unmatched. CDR3 size: 13 residues. Germline loops: CDR1 GTSNPN, CDR2 SVGIG (reference sequence). CDR3 nucleotide sequence: TGTGCCTGGTGCCGGGACAGTAACACTGAAGCTTTCTTT. Translation: CAWCRDSNTEAFF.

This clone was counted once. The V call is TRBV6-1, the J call TRBJ2-7, with 7 bases aligning to TRBD1. The CDR3 sequence is 15 residues long. J gave up 0 bases and V 10 bases, and 12 bases lay outside the gene matches. CDR1 is MNHNS and CDR2 is SASEGT in the germline V gene. CDR3 DNA: TGTGCCACCAATACGGGACAGACACTCTCCTACGAGCAGTACTTC. Its translation: CATNTGQTLSYEQYF.

V is TRBV4-1 and J is TRBJ2-1; D gene ambiguous. V lost 4 bases, J lost 8 bases, and 15 bases lay in between. There are 14 residues in the CDR3. The germline V gene has CDR1 MGHRA and CDR2 YSYEKL. CDR3 sequence (DNA): TGCGCCAGCAGCCCCTCCTCGGCATTCGATGAGCAGTTCTTC. Its translation is CASSPSSAFDEQFF.

The chain recombines TRBV5-5 with TRBJ1-2, with unresolved D. Germline V gives CDR1 SGHKS, CDR2 YYEKEE (reference sequence). CDR3 size: 15 residues. The V gene lost 0 bases and the J gene lost 4 bases, with 13 bases spanning the gap. The CDR3 DNA sequence: TGTGCCAGCAGCTTGGTCTCGGGTATGGGCTATGGCTACACCTTC. Its protein product is CASSLVSGMGYGYTF. The variable domain in full, completed from reference TRBV5-5 and TRBJ1-2, reads DAGVTQSPTHLIKTRGQQVTLRCSPISGHKSVSWYQQVLGQGPQFIFQYYEKEERGRGNFPDRFSARQFPNYSSELNVNALLLGDSALYLCASSLVSGMGYGYTFGSGTRLTVV.

The chain carries TRBV7-9 and TRBJ2-7, with D hard to call. Trimming removed 4 bases at V and 7 bases at J, with 11 bases between. This CDR3 spans 12 amino acids. The germline V gene has CDR1 SEHNR and CDR2 FQNEAQ (reference sequence). CDR3 nucleotides: TGTGCCAGCAGCTATAATGTCTGGGAGCAGTACTTC. Protein product: CASSYNVWEQYF.

This clone was observed a few times. This chain connects TRBV5-1 to TRBJ1-2; TRBD1 might be the D (5 bases). Trimming pared 0 bases from V and 6 bases from J, leaving 15 bases between. The CDR3 covers 15 residues. Germline V gene data show CDR1 as SGHRS and CDR2 as YFSETQ. The CDR3 DNA follows: TGCGCCAGCAGCTTGGAGGGGACGGGGAGAGATGGCTACACCTTC. Translation: CASSLEGTGRDGYTF.

This chain joins TRBV7-9 and TRBJ2-7; the match to TRBD1 covers 9 bases. The CDR3 runs 16 residues. Germline-derived CDR1 and CDR2 are SEHNR and FQNEAQ (reference sequence). Losses at the gene ends were 0 bases for V and 2 bases for J; bases not matched to a gene: 5. For the CDR3, the DNA is TGTGCCAGCAGCTTAGCGGGGACAGGGCCGACCTACGAGCAGTACTTC. Translation: CASSLAGTGPTYEQYF.

The table lists this clone with a count of one. The chain joins TRBV10-2 to TRBJ1-5; D perhaps matches TRBD1 (5 bases). Germline V gene sequence: CDR1 WSHSY, CDR2 SAAADI. V lost 9 bases and J lost 5, with 11 bases in between. The CDR3 is made up of 12 amino acids. DNA of the CDR3: TGCGCCAGTGGGGGGTCGGATCAGCCCCAGCATTTT. As protein: CASGGSDQPQHF.

The chain employs TRBV4-1 and TRBJ2-1; possible D gene TRBD1, 7 bases. Germline-derived CDR1 and CDR2 are MGHRA and YSYEKL. This CDR3 spans 15 amino acids. The V end was cut by 4 bases, the J end by 9 bases, with 19 bases between. CDR3 nucleotides: TGCGCCAGCAGCCCTATTGCTTCAGGGGGAGGTGAGCAGTTCTTC. Translation gives CASSPIASGGGEQFF.

The V and J genes are TRBV9 and TRBJ2-5; 10 bases align to TRBD2. V shed 3 bases and J 2 bases; nucleotides not matched to a gene: 4. Per germline, CDR1 SGDLS and CDR2 YYNGEE. The CDR3 sequence is 15 residues long. The CDR3 here is CASSGGLAAQETQYF. The CDR3 DNA reads as TGTGCCAGCAGCGGCGGACTAGCGGCGCAAGAGACCCAGTACTTC. Drawing the rest from reference TRBV9 and TRBJ2-5, the complete variable domain is DSGVTQTPKHLITATGQRVTLRCSPRSGDLSVYWYQQSLDQGLQFLIQYYNGEERAKGNILERFSAQQFPDLHSELNLSSLELGDSALYFCASSGGLAAQETQYFGPGTRLLVL.

The chain links TRBV6-1 to TRBJ1-4; D call uncertain. The germline V gene has CDR1 MNHNS and CDR2 SASEGT. The CDR3 consists of 14 residues. The V and J ends lost 4 bases and 0 bases respectively, with 6 bases between them. CDR3 sequence: CASSGFSTNEKLFF. Here the CDR3 DNA reads TGTGCCAGCAGTGGGTTCTCAACTAATGAAAAACTGTTTTTT.

This clone was observed once. The chain combines TRBV5-4 with TRBJ2-5, with 12 bases identical to TRBD2. Trimming at V came to 2 bases and at J to 5 bases, leaving 16 bases not matched to a gene. Germline values: CDR1 SGHNT, CDR2 YYREEE (reference sequence). The CDR3 sequence is 19 residues long. The CDR3 reads CASSFGETLTSGGWETQYF. DNA for the CDR3: TGTGCCAGCAGCTTTGGGGAAACCTTGACTAGCGGGGGCTGGGAGACCCAGTACTTC.

This chain links TRBV7-6 with TRBJ2-3; 13 nucleotides line up with TRBD2. This CDR3 spans 16 amino acids. After removal of 3 bases from V and 4 bases from J, the junction contained 4 bases not matched to a gene. Germline V gene lookup returns CDR1 SGHVS and CDR2 FNYEAQ. As DNA, the CDR3 is TGTGCCAGCAGCTTTTGGACTAGCGGGAGTTCAGATACGCAGTATTTT. It translates to CASSFWTSGSSDTQYF. The full variable domain, with the rest looked up from reference TRBV7-6 and TRBJ2-3, is GAGVSQSPRYKVTKRGQDVALRCDPISGHVSLYWYRQALGQGPEFLTYFNYEAQQDKSGLPNDRFSAERPEGSISTLTIQRTEQRDSAMYRCASSFWTSGSSDTQYFGPGTRLTVL.

The rearrangement links TRBV13 to TRBJ2-3; D remains ambiguous. The CDR3 length is 16 residues. Germline CDR1 PRHDT, CDR2 FYEKMQ (reference sequence). Trimming took off 2 bases at V and 2 bases at J, with 14 bases between the two ends. This CDR3 is CASSLLWQTTTDTQYF. In DNA, the CDR3 is TGTGCCAGCAGCTTATTGTGGCAGACAACCACAGATACGCAGTATTTT.

The chain's CDR3 is CASSGQIFYTEAFF. The CDR3 DNA follows: TGTGCCAGCAGTGGACAGATTTTTTACACTGAAGCTTTCTTT. V and J are TRBV6-1 and TRBJ1-1; a possible D gene is TRBD1 (5 bases). CDR3 size: 14 residues. With 4 bases removed from V and 3 bases from J, the gap between germline ends came to 12 bases. Germline V CDR1 and CDR2: MNHNS, SASEGT.

The V gene is TRBV12-2, the J gene TRBJ1-5; the table's D call TRBD1 went unverified against the DNA. TRBV12-2 is a pseudogene. CDR3 length equals 15 residues. The CDR3 here is CASRPRDRGLQPQHF. The CDR3 nucleotides read TGTGCAAGTCGCCCCCGGGACAGGGGGCTTCAGCCCCAGCATTTT.

The table lists this clone with a count of one. V gene TRBV29-1 combines with J gene TRBJ2-7; D is possibly TRBD1 (5 bases). The CDR3 has 11 residues. Germline CDR1 is SQVTM and CDR2 is ANQGSEA. V was pared by 4 bases and J by 5 bases, with 9 bases between. The chain's CDR3 is CSVVDSHEQYF. The CDR3 DNA reads TGCAGCGTTGTTGACAGCCACGAGCAGTACTTC.

The rearrangement links TRBV27 to TRBJ1-4; D gene unclear. CDR1 MNHEY and CDR2 SMNVEV come from the germline V gene (reference sequence). This CDR3 region has 17 residues. Trimming took 0 bases from V and 0 from J, leaving 11 bases between them. DNA of the CDR3: TGTGCCAGCAGTTTATCTCTTCCTGGGGCAACTAATGAAAAACTGTTTTTT. This sequence encodes CASSLSLPGATNEKLFF.

This chain connects TRBV27 to TRBJ1-1, with a possible D match to TRBD1 (5 bases). The germline V gene encodes CDR1 MNHEY and CDR2 SMNVEV (reference sequence). The V gene lost 3 bases and the J gene lost 1 base, with 9 bases spanning the gap. The CDR3 runs to 14 residues. This chain's CDR3 is CASSFGTANTEAFF. The CDR3, as DNA: TGTGCCAGCAGTTTCGGGACCGCGAACACTGAAGCTTTCTTT.

Sample share makes this clone medium-sized. The chain links TRBV21-1 to TRBJ1-6; TRBD1 reflects the table's D call only, with no check against the DNA. TRBV21-1 is classified as a pseudogene. The CDR3 sequence is 13 residues long. In DNA, the CDR3 is TGTGCCATACCCACAGGGCGGAATTCACCCCTCCACTTT. It encodes CAIPTGRNSPLHF.

This chain uses TRBV7-9 with TRBJ2-7; 12 positions agree with TRBD2. J lost 0 bases, V lost 2 bases, and 5 bases had no gene match. Looked up from germline, CDR1 is SEHNR and CDR2 is FQNEAQ (reference sequence). This CDR3 contains 17 residues. The CDR3 coding sequence is TGTGCCAGCAGCTTACGAACTAGCGGGAGGAACTCCTACGAGCAGTACTTC. Translation: CASSLRTSGRNSYEQYF. Variable domain in full (rest from reference TRBV7-9 and TRBJ2-7): DTGVSQNPRHKITKRGQNVTFRCDPISEHNRLYWYRQTLGQGPEFLTYFQNEAQLEKSRLLSDRFSAERPKGSFSTLEIQRTEQGDSAMYLCASSLRTSGRNSYEQYFGPGTRLTVT.

This chain uses TRBV30 with TRBJ1-6; D is possibly TRBD1 (5 bases). This CDR3 contains 14 residues. The germline V gene encodes CDR1 GTSNPN and CDR2 SVGIG (reference sequence). The ends were cut back, 4 bases at V and 2 bases at J, with 9 bases in the middle. CDR3 nucleotide sequence: TGTGCCTGGATGGGGCGAACCTATAATTCACCCCTCCACTTT. It is translated as CAWMGRTYNSPLHF.